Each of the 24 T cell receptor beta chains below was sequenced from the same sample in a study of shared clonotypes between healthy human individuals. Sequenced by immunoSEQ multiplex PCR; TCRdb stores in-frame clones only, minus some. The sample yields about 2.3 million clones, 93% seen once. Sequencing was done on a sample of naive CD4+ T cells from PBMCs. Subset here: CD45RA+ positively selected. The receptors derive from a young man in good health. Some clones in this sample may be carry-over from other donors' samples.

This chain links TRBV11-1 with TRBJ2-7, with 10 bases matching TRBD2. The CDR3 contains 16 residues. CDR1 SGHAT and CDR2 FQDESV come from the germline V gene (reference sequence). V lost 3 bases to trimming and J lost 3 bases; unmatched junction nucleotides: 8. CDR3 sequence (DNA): TGTGCCAGCAGCTTTAATATAGCTAGCGGGAGCTACGAGCAGTACTTC. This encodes CASSFNIASGSYEQYF.

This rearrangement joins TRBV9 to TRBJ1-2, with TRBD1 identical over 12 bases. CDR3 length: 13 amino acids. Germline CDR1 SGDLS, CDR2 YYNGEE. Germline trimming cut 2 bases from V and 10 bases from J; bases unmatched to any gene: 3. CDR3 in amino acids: CASSVGTGGAYTF. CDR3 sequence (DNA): TGTGCCAGCAGCGTTGGGACAGGGGGCGCCTACACCTTC.

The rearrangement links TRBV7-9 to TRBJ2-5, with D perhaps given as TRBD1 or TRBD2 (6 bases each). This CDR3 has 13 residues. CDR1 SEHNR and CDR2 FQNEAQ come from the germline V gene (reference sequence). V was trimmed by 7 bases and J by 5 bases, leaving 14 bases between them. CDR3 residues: CASIRVGGETQYF. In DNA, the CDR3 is TGTGCCAGCATCCGAGTGGGGGGCGAGACCCAGTACTTC.

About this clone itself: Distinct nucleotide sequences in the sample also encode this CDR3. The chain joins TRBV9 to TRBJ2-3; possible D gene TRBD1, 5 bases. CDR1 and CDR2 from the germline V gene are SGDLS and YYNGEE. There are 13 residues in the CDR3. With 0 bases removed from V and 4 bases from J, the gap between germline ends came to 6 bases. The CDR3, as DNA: TGTGCCAGCAGCGTAGGGGGCCCAGATACGCAGTATTTT. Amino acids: CASSVGGPDTQYF. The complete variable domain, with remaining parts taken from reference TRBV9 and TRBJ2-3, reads DSGVTQTPKHLITATGQRVTLRCSPRSGDLSVYWYQQSLDQGLQFLIQYYNGEERAKGNILERFSAQQFPDLHSELNLSSLELGDSALYFCASSVGGPDTQYFGPGTRLTVL.

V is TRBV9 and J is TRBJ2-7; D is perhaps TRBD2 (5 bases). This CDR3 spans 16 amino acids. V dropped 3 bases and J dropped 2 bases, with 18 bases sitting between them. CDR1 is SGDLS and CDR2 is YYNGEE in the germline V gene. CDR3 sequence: CASSARGEGKTYEQYF. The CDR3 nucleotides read TGTGCCAGCAGCGCCCGAGGAGAGGGCAAGACCTACGAGCAGTACTTC.

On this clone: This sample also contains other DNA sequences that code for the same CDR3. In DNA, the CDR3 is TGTGCCAGCAGCTCGGGACTCCGATCATACAATGAGCAGTTCTTC. Its translation: CASSSGLRSYNEQFF. The chain links TRBV7-2 to TRBJ2-1; tentatively, D is TRBD2 (6 bases). Germline CDR1 SGHTA, CDR2 FQGNSA. Trimming removed 4 bases from V and 4 bases from J, with 14 bases in between. CDR3 length: 15 amino acids. Drawing the rest from reference TRBV7-2 and TRBJ2-1, the complete variable domain is GAGVSQSPSNKVTEKGKDVELRCDPISGHTALYWYRQSLGQGLEFLIYFQGNSAPDKSGLPSDRFSAERTGGSVSTLTIQRTQQEDSAVYLCASSSGLRSYNEQFFGPGTRLTVL.

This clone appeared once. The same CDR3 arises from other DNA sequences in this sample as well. The CDR3 spells CASSVGQLQETQYF. The CDR3 bases are TGTGCCAGCAGCGTGGGACAGTTACAAGAGACCCAGTACTTC. The chain links TRBV9 to TRBJ2-5; 7 nucleotides agree with TRBD1. The CDR3 runs to 14 residues. Germline V gives CDR1 SGDLS, CDR2 YYNGEE. The trim removed 2 bases at V and 2 bases at J, leaving 3 bases unmatched.

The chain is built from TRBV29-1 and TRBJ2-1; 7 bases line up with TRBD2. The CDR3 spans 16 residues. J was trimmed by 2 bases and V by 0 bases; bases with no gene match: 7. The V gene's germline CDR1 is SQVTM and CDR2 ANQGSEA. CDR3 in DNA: TGCAGCGTTGAAGAGGGAAGCGGGGATACCTACAATGAGCAGTTCTTC. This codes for CSVEEGSGDTYNEQFF.

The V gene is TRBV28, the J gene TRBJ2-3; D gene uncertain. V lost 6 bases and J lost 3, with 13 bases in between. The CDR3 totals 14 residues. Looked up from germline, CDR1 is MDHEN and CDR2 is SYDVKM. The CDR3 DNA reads TGTGCCAGCAGCCCCTTGCCCCGGACAGATACGCAGTATTTT. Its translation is CASSPLPRTDTQYF. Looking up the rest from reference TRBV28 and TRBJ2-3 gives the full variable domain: DVKVTQSSRYLVKRTGEKVFLECVQDMDHENMFWYRQDPGLGLRLIYFSYDVKMKEKGDIPEGYSVSREKKERFSLILESASTNQTSMYLCASSPLPRTDTQYFGPGTRLTVL.

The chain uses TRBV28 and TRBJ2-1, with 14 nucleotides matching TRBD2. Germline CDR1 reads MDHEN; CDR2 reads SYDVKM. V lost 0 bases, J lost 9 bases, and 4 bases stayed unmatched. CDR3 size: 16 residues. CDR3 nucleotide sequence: TGTGCCAGCAGTTTATGGGGACTAGCGGGAGCGGTTGAGCAGTTCTTC. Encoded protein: CASSLWGLAGAVEQFF.

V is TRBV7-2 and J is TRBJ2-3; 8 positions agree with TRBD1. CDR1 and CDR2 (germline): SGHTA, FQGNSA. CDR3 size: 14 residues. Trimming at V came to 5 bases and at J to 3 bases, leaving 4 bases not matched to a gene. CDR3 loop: CASSIRTGTDTQYF. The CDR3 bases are TGTGCCAGCAGCATAAGGACAGGGACAGATACGCAGTATTTT.

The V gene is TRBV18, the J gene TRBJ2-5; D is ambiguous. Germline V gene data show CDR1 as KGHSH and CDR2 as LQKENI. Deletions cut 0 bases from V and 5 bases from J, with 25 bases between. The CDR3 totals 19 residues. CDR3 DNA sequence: TGTGCCAGCTCACCACCGTTGATAAACCGCGATGCAAACCTCGAGACCCAGTACTTC. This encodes CASSPPLINRDANLETQYF. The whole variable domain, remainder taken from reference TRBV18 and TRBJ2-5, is NAGVMQNPRHLVRRRGQEARLRCSPMKGHSHVYWYRQLPEEGLKFMVYLQKENIIDESGMPKERFSAEFPKEGPSILRIQQVVRGDSAAYFCASSPPLINRDANLETQYFGPGTRLLVL.

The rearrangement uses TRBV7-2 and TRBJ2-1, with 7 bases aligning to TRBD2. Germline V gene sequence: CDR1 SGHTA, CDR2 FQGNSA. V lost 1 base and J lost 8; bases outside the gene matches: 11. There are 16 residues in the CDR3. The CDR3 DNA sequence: TGTGCCAGCAGCTTAGTGTCGGGGGAGGGCCGTGATGAGCAGTTCTTC. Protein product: CASSLVSGEGRDEQFF.

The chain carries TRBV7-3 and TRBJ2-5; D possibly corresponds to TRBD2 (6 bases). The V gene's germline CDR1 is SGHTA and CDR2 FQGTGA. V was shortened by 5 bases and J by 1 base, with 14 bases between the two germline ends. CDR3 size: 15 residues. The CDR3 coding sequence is TGTGCCAGCAGCCCCCAAGGGAGGCGCCAAGAGACCCAGTACTTC. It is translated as CASSPQGRRQETQYF.

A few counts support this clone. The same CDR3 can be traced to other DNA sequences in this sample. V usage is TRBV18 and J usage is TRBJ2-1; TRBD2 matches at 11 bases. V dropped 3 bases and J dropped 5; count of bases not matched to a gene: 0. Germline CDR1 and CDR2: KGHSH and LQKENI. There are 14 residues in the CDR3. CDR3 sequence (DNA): TGTGCCAGCTCACCGGGACTAGCGGACAATGAGCAGTTCTTC. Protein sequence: CASSPGLADNEQFF.

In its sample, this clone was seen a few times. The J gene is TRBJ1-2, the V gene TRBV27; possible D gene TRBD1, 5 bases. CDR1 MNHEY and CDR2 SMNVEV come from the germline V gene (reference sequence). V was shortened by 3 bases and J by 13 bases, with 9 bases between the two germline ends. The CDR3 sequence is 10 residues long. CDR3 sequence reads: CASSLVQGTF. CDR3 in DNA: TGTGCCAGCAGTTTGGTCCAGGGCACCTTC.

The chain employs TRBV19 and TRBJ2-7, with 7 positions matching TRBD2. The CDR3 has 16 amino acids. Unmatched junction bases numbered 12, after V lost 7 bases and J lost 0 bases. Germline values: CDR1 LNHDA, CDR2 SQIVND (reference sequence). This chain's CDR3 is CASMGTGTINSYEQYF. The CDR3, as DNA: TGTGCCAGTATGGGGACCGGGACTATCAACTCCTACGAGCAGTACTTC.

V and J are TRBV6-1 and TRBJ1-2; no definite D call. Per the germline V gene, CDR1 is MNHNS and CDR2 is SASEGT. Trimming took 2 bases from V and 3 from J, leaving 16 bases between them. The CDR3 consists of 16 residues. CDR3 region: CASSESPVPYYYGYTF. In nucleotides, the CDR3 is TGTGCCAGCAGTGAATCCCCCGTTCCGTACTACTATGGCTACACCTTC.

The CDR3 DNA follows: TGTGCCAGCAGCTTGGAAACAGGAGCTATGAACACTGAAGCTTTCTTT. Translating it yields CASSLETGAMNTEAFF. The chain links TRBV5-4 to TRBJ1-1; weak D call: TRBD1 (5 bases). Germline V CDR1 and CDR2: SGHNT, YYREEE (reference sequence). The CDR3 loop spans 16 amino acids. V lost 0 bases and J 0 bases, leaving 12 bases between the germline ends.

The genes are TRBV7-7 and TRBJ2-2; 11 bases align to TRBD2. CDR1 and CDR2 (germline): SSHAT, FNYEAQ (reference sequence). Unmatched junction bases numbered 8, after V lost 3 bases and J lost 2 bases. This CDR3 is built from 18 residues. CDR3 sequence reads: CASSLSLAGGRNTGELFF. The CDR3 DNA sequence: TGTGCCAGCAGCTTGAGTCTAGCGGGAGGAAGAAACACCGGGGAGCTGTTTTTT.

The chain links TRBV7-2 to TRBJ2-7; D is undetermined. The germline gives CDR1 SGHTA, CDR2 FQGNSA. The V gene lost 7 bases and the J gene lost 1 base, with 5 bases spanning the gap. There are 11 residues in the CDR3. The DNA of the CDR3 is TGTGCCAGCACCCCATCCTACGAGCAGTACTTC. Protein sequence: CASTPSYEQYF.

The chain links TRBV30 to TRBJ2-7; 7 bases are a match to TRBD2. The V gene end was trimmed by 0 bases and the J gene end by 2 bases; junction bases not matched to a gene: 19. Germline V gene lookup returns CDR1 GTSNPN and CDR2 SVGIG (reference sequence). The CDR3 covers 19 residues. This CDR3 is CAWSVRPGRLGSGAYEQYF. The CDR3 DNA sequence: TGTGCCTGGAGTGTCCGTCCCGGGAGGTTAGGGTCCGGAGCCTACGAGCAGTACTTC.

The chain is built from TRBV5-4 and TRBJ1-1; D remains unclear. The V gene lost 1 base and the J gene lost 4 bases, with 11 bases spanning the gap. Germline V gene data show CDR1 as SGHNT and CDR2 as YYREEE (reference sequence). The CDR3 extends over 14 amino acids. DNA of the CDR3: TGTGCCAGCAGCTTGATAAACGGGCGCACTGAAGCTTTCTTT. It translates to CASSLINGRTEAFF. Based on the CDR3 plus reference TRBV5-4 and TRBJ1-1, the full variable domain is ETGVTQSPTHLIKTRGQQVTLRCSSQSGHNTVSWYQQALGQGPQFIFQYYREEENGRGNFPPRFSGLQFPNYSSELNVNALELDDSALYLCASSLINGRTEAFFGQGTRLTVV.

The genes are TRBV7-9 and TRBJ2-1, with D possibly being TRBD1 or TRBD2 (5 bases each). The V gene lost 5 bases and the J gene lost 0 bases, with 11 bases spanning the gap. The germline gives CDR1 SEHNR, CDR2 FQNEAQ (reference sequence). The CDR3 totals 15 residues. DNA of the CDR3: TGTGCCAGCAGCCGAGGGACGGACTCCTACAATGAGCAGTTCTTC. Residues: CASSRGTDSYNEQFF.